The 31 T cell receptor beta chains below all came from one sample that was sequenced in a study of Graves' ophthalmopathy and Graves' hyperthyroidism. From RNA, the CDR3 regions of TCR beta chains were amplified and sequenced. Amplification began with first-round RT-PCR using HTBI primers, then second-round multiplex PCR was performed. TCRdb re-analysed the multiplex PCR reads in MiXCR, keeping a single row per CDR3 protein. The sample comprises about 180,000 distinct CDR3 sequences, over 35% of which are singletons, and 5.8% rests with the top ten. What was sequenced was peripheral blood. Receptors were obtained from a woman aged 40 to 50 with Graves' ophthalmopathy.

This clonotype was observed at least ten times. The rearrangement uses TRBV6-1 and TRBJ1-6; weak D call: TRBD1 (6 bases). The CDR3 length is 15 residues. V shed 6 bases and J shed 4 bases, with 13 bases lying between them. The germline V gene has CDR1 MNHNS and CDR2 SASEGT. CDR3 nucleotide sequence: TGTGCCAGCAGAGACGCGGACAGATATAATTCACCCCTCCACTTT. This translates into CASRDADRYNSPLHF.

The chain uses TRBV7-2 and TRBJ2-5; 7 bases map to TRBD1. This CDR3 is 14 amino acids long. The trim removed 5 bases at V and 5 bases at J, leaving 8 bases unmatched. Per the germline V gene, CDR1 is SGHTA and CDR2 is FQGNSA. CDR3: CASSPDRVQETQYF. The CDR3 bases are TGTGCCAGCAGCCCAGACAGGGTACAGGAGACCCAGTACTTC.

The rearrangement uses TRBV7-2 and TRBJ2-7; D tentatively fits TRBD1 or TRBD2 (5 bases each). Trimming shortened V by 1 base and J by 6 bases, and 13 bases separated the two germline ends. The CDR3 totals 14 residues. Germline values: CDR1 SGHTA, CDR2 FQGNSA. Written as DNA, the CDR3 is TGTGCCAGCAGCTTAGAGGGGCTAGCTGGCGAGCAGTACTTC. It translates to CASSLEGLAGEQYF.

The rearrangement links TRBV12-3 or TRBV12-4 to TRBJ2-2, with a weak D call TRBD2 (6 bases). CDR3 length: 17 amino acids. V lost 3 bases to trimming and J lost 0 bases, with 14 bases between them. CDR3 in DNA: TGTGCCAGCAGTTTTGCCCGGGGGATCACGAACACCGGGGAGCTGTTTTTT. Translation gives CASSFARGITNTGELFF.

J is TRBJ2-5 and V is TRBV24-1; 7 bases fit TRBD1. CDR1 KGHDR and CDR2 SFDVKD come from the germline V gene. The CDR3 spans 16 residues. J was trimmed by 4 bases and V by 7 bases; bases with no gene match: 14. CDR3 residues: CATSHPAQGSRETQYF. The CDR3 bases are TGTGCCACCAGCCACCCGGCACAGGGGAGTCGAGAGACCCAGTACTTC.

This chain links TRBV6-2 or TRBV6-3 with TRBJ2-7; no firm D call. The CDR3 sequence is 12 residues long. V lost 4 bases, J lost 6 bases, and 10 bases lay in between. Germline lookup yields CDR1 MNHEY and CDR2 SVGEGT. Here the CDR3 DNA reads TGTGCCAGCAGTTCGACCGTCGGCGAGCAGTACTTC. It translates to CASSSTVGEQYF.

V and J are TRBV7-2 and TRBJ2-7; weak D call: TRBD1 (5 bases). The germline V gene encodes CDR1 SGHTA and CDR2 FQGNSA. V gave up 4 bases and J gave up 12 bases, with 16 bases separating them. CDR3 size: 12 residues. The CDR3 coding sequence is TGTGCCAGCAGCTACTCGCAGGGCAGTCCGTACTTC. Its protein is CASSYSQGSPYF.

This clonotype was seen ten or more times. The V call is TRBV27, the J call TRBJ2-5; perhaps TRBD1 as D (6 bases). The CDR3 has 14 amino acids. The germline V and J ends were trimmed by 3 bases and 5 bases, with 13 bases remaining between them. The V gene's germline CDR1 is MNHEY and CDR2 SMNVEV (reference sequence). The CDR3 here is CASSFYRVWETQYF. CDR3 in DNA: TGTGCCAGCAGTTTTTACAGGGTGTGGGAGACCCAGTACTTC.

This clonotype has a count of ten or more. V and J are TRBV20-1 and TRBJ1-5; the D is unclear. Per germline, CDR1 DFQATT and CDR2 SNEGSKA (reference sequence). The V and J ends lost 4 bases and 0 bases respectively, with 10 bases between them. This CDR3 comprises 14 residues. The CDR3 bases are TGCAGTGCTATGAGGGATTATAGCAATCAGCCCCAGCATTTT. Translated, it gives CSAMRDYSNQPQHF.

J is TRBJ1-1 and V is TRBV30, with TRBD1 matching over 8 bases. The CDR3 sequence is 14 residues long. With V trimmed by 3 bases and J by 1 base, 4 bases remained unmatched. CDR1 and CDR2 from the germline V gene are GTSNPN and SVGIG (reference sequence). In nucleotides, the CDR3 is TGTGCCTGGAGCTCCGGGACAGGGAACACTGAAGCTTTCTTT. Protein: CAWSSGTGNTEAFF.

The sample holds many counts of this clonotype. The genes are TRBV18 and TRBJ2-7; TRBD2 might be the D (7 bases). The CDR3 contains 15 residues. Trimming shortened V by 4 bases and J by 3 bases, and 16 bases separated the two germline ends. CDR1 and CDR2 (germline): KGHSH, LQKENI. CDR3 DNA sequence: TGTGCCAGCTCACAACGGGGGGCCAGGCTCTACGAGCAGTACTTC. It is translated as CASSQRGARLYEQYF.

The chain combines TRBV2 with TRBJ2-7; the match to TRBD2 covers 7 bases. V was pared by 8 bases and J by 2 bases, with 6 bases of the junction left unmatched. There are 13 residues in the CDR3. Per germline, CDR1 SNHLY and CDR2 FYNNEI. Here the CDR3 reads CASATGGTYEQYF. The CDR3, as DNA: TGTGCCAGCGCGACGGGGGGAACCTACGAGCAGTACTTC.

This clonotype was recorded many times. The V and J genes are TRBV11-2 and TRBJ2-5, with D maybe TRBD1 (5 bases). The CDR3 consists of 14 residues. Trimming pared 2 bases from V and 4 bases from J, leaving 11 bases between. CDR1 SGHAT and CDR2 FQNNGV come from the germline V gene. The CDR3 region is CASSLQGFGETQYF. The CDR3 DNA follows: TGTGCCAGCAGCTTACAGGGATTCGGAGAGACCCAGTACTTC.

The gene calls are TRBV6-1 and TRBJ1-5; 9 bases match TRBD1. V lost 5 bases to trimming and J lost 4 bases; unmatched junction nucleotides: 6. CDR3 length equals 15 residues. Germline lookup yields CDR1 MNHNS and CDR2 SASEGT. The CDR3 nucleotides read TGTGCCAGCAGTCGGGACAGGGCCCTGAATCAGCCCCAGCATTTT. Amino acid sequence: CASSRDRALNQPQHF.

This clonotype was detected ten times or more. The genes are TRBV12-3 or TRBV12-4 and TRBJ1-2; the D gene is possibly TRBD1 (6 bases). V was trimmed by 5 bases and J by 4 bases, leaving 20 bases between them. The CDR3 spans 16 residues. This CDR3 reads CASSVNSQGLGYGYTF. The CDR3 DNA is TGTGCCAGCAGTGTCAACTCACAGGGCTTGGGCTATGGCTACACCTTC.

The chain couples TRBV6-2 or TRBV6-3 to TRBJ1-1, with a weak D call TRBD1 (5 bases). Trimming pared 5 bases from V and 6 bases from J, leaving 10 bases between. This CDR3 has 12 amino acids. Germline V gene data show CDR1 as MNHEY and CDR2 as SVGEGT. CDR3 sequence (DNA): TGTGCCAGCAGTGTAGGGGCCCCTGAAGCTTTCTTT. It specifies CASSVGAPEAFF.

Only a few counts were recorded for this clonotype. This sequence joins TRBV20-1 and TRBJ2-5; D remains ambiguous. Germline loops: CDR1 DFQATT, CDR2 SNEGSKA (reference sequence). Deletions cut 4 bases from V and 5 bases from J, with 14 bases between. This CDR3 is built from 13 residues. CDR3 region: CSAIHGLRETQYF. The CDR3 DNA is TGCAGTGCTATACATGGTCTCCGGGAGACCCAGTACTTC.

This clonotype was recorded at least ten times. The chain joins TRBV20-1 to TRBJ2-7; D gene unclear. Germline CDR1 is DFQATT and CDR2 is SNEGSKA (reference sequence). The CDR3 length is 14 residues. The germline V and J ends were trimmed by 3 bases and 3 bases, with 15 bases remaining between them. The CDR3 loop is CSARDGSVDYEQYF. CDR3 sequence (DNA): TGCAGTGCTAGGGACGGGTCGGTAGACTACGAGCAGTACTTC.

This clonotype was seen many times. The chain combines TRBV10-3 with TRBJ1-1; D gene unclear. This CDR3 is 17 amino acids long. V was trimmed by 6 bases and J by 7 bases, leaving 27 bases between them. Germline CDR1 and CDR2: ENHRY and SYGVKD. CDR3 protein: CAISDPTTGEGSHEAFF. The CDR3 nucleotides are TGTGCCATCAGCGACCCTACGACCGGGGAGGGTAGTCATGAAGCTTTCTTT.

The chain combines TRBV7-2 with TRBJ2-5; D not certain. Germline V gene lookup returns CDR1 SGHTA and CDR2 FQGNSA. The CDR3 is 13 residues long. V dropped 5 bases and J dropped 3 bases, with 10 bases sitting between them. The CDR3 sequence is CASSPPAKETQYF. The CDR3 nucleotides read TGTGCCAGCAGCCCTCCTGCAAAAGAGACCCAGTACTTC.

This clonotype has a count of ten or more. The gene calls are TRBV6-1 and TRBJ2-7, with D unresolved. The ends were cut back, 0 bases at V and 7 bases at J, with 13 bases in the middle. The germline CDR1 and CDR2 sequences are MNHNS and SASEGT. The CDR3 has 14 residues. CDR3 sequence: CASSEAGKLGEQYF. Written as DNA, the CDR3 is TGTGCCAGCAGTGAAGCTGGAAAGCTTGGGGAGCAGTACTTC.

The rearrangement uses TRBV6-2 or TRBV6-3 and TRBJ2-2, with 9 bases identical to TRBD1. Trimming at V came to 6 bases and at J to 4 bases, leaving 15 bases not matched to a gene. CDR3 length: 18 residues. Germline loops: CDR1 MNHEY, CDR2 SVGEGT. CDR3 in amino acids: CASRGWDRDVRGTGELFF. DNA for the CDR3: TGTGCCAGCAGGGGGTGGGACAGGGACGTCAGAGGCACCGGGGAGCTGTTTTTT.

In its sample, this clonotype was seen many times. The chain recombines TRBV2 with TRBJ1-3; D ambiguous. V shed 4 bases and J shed 4 bases, with 23 bases lying between them. The CDR3 has 18 residues. Germline assignment: CDR1 SNHLY and CDR2 FYNNEI. CDR3 nucleotide sequence: TGTGCCAGCAGTGGTGTCGGTGGGAAATTTAATTACGGAAACACCATATATTTT. It codes for CASSGVGGKFNYGNTIYF.

This clonotype has ten or more counts. This sequence joins TRBV5-1 and TRBJ2-5; TRBD1 agrees at 7 bases. V lost 0 bases to trimming and J lost 3 bases; unmatched junction nucleotides: 2. CDR1 is SGHRS, CDR2 YFSETQ, per germline. The CDR3 is 14 residues long. The CDR3: CASSLGQGEETQYF. The CDR3 nucleotides are TGCGCCAGCAGCTTGGGACAGGGCGAAGAGACCCAGTACTTC.

A few counts support this clonotype. The chain has TRBV6-2 or TRBV6-3 and TRBJ2-2, with TRBD1 matching over 7 bases. Germline CDR1 MNHEY, CDR2 SVGEGT. This CDR3 spans 16 amino acids. J was trimmed by 3 bases and V by 8 bases; bases with no gene match: 12. The CDR3 DNA is TGTGCCAGCGCAATGCCAGGGGGTCAGGACACCGGGGAGCTGTTTTTT. As protein: CASAMPGGQDTGELFF.

This chain links TRBV15 with TRBJ1-5; no reliable D call. The CDR3 length is 12 residues. Trimming removed 0 bases from V and 7 bases from J, with 4 bases in between. Germline V gene data show CDR1 as LNHNV and CDR2 as YYDKDF (reference sequence). The CDR3 loop is CATSRDLQPQHF. The CDR3 DNA is TGTGCCACCAGCAGAGATTTGCAGCCCCAGCATTTT.

This clonotype appeared many times. The gene calls are TRBV12-5 and TRBJ1-1; unclear D gene. V lost 1 base and J lost 0, with 9 bases in between. The CDR3 runs 15 residues. The V gene's germline CDR1 is LGHNT and CDR2 FRNRAP. The CDR3: CASGLGGLLNTEAFF. CDR3 DNA sequence: TGTGCTAGTGGTTTGGGCGGACTCCTGAACACTGAAGCTTTCTTT.

This chain connects TRBV7-3 to TRBJ1-1; 8 bases are shared with TRBD1. Germline V CDR1 and CDR2: SGHTA, FQGTGA. After removal of 5 bases from V and 4 bases from J, the junction contained 6 bases not matched to a gene. The CDR3 runs 14 residues. The CDR3: CASSIAGGRTEAFF. The CDR3 DNA is TGTGCCAGCAGCATCGCAGGGGGCCGCACTGAAGCTTTCTTT.

The rearrangement joins TRBV6-1 to TRBJ2-7, with 7 bases aligning to TRBD1. Trimming cost V 3 bases and J 5 bases; bases outside gene matches: 4. This CDR3 has 13 amino acids. Germline V CDR1 and CDR2: MNHNS, SASEGT. This CDR3 is CASSDQGTDEQYF. The CDR3 DNA reads as TGTGCCAGCAGTGATCAGGGGACAGACGAGCAGTACTTC.

The J gene is TRBJ1-2, the V gene TRBV27; weak D call: TRBD1 (5 bases). From germline, CDR1 is MNHEY and CDR2 SMNVEV (reference sequence). The CDR3 sequence is 15 residues long. Trimming stripped 5 bases from V and 9 bases from J, with 22 bases between. CDR3 residues: CASSPRGGAGSSYTF. CDR3 in DNA: TGTGCCAGCAGTCCCCGTGGCGGGGCAGGGAGCAGCTACACCTTC.

This chain joins TRBV4-3 and TRBJ2-5, with D maybe TRBD1 (5 bases). Looked up from germline, CDR1 is LGHNA and CDR2 is YSLEER. CDR3 size: 14 residues. V dropped 6 bases and J dropped 5 bases, with 16 bases sitting between them. Here the CDR3 DNA reads TGCGCCAGCAGTGGTAAGGGGCGCGTGGAGACCCAGTACTTC. Protein product: CASSGKGRVETQYF.